Presented here are 7 T cell receptor beta chains from one specimen sequenced in a study of shared clonotypes between healthy human individuals. Data came from immunoSEQ multiplex PCR; TCRdb stores just in-frame clones and leaves some out. The table records roughly 1 million clones, roughly 80% of them present only once. The sequencing input was memory CD4+ T cells sorted from blood. Indicated subset: CD45RA-negative fraction. These receptor sequences come from a man aged 18 to 30 in good health.

This chain links TRBV19 with TRBJ2-1, with a tentative D call TRBD2 (5 bases). Trimming left V 4 bases short and J 1 base short, with 17 bases between. CDR3 length: 17 residues. CDR1 is LNHDA, CDR2 SQIVND, per germline (reference sequence). CDR3 amino acids: CASSSGGDRGSYNEQFF. The CDR3 DNA sequence: TGTGCCAGTAGTAGTGGAGGCGATCGTGGGTCCTACAATGAGCAGTTCTTC.

The chain joins TRBV6-1 to TRBJ2-5; TRBD2 matches 7 bases. Losses at the gene ends were 8 bases for V and 2 bases for J; bases not matched to a gene: 8. This CDR3 contains 14 residues. Germline lookup yields CDR1 MNHNS and CDR2 SASEGT. This chain's CDR3 is CASVRQGGQETQYF. The CDR3 DNA follows: TGTGCCAGCGTCCGGCAGGGAGGGCAAGAGACCCAGTACTTC.

The chain recombines TRBV5-6 with TRBJ2-3; 11 positions match TRBD2. Losses at the gene ends were 4 bases for V and 4 bases for J; bases not matched to a gene: 5. Germline CDR1 reads SGHDT; CDR2 reads YYEEEE. This CDR3 has 15 residues. DNA of the CDR3: TGTGCCAGCAGCCCGCGGGGACTAGCGGCAGATACGCAGTATTTT. Its translation is CASSPRGLAADTQYF.

This chain connects TRBV7-8 to TRBJ1-6; D gene uncertain. Germline CDR1 SGHVS, CDR2 FQNEAQ. With 9 bases removed from V and 3 bases from J, the gap between germline ends came to 21 bases. The CDR3 loop spans 17 amino acids. As DNA, the CDR3 is TGTGCCAGTTCGAGGGATTTGAGGGTGGACTATAATTCACCCCTCCACTTT. It encodes CASSRDLRVDYNSPLHF.

This clone was found a few times. The chain has TRBV5-5 and TRBJ2-7, with no clear D. Looked up from germline, CDR1 is SGHKS and CDR2 is YYEKEE (reference sequence). Trimming took off 0 bases at V and 6 bases at J, with 10 bases between the two ends. There are 13 residues in the CDR3. For the CDR3, the DNA is TGTGCCAGCAGCTTGGGGCTAACAAGCGAGCAGTACTTC. It codes for CASSLGLTSEQYF.

Remarks on this clone: This may be a read error, as it is one base from a much larger clone. The rearrangement joins TRBV30 to TRBJ2-7; a weak D match, TRBD2 (6 bases). The CDR3 is 13 amino acids. Germline CDR1 reads GTSNPN; CDR2 reads SVGIG (reference sequence). V shed 2 bases and J shed 9 bases, with 17 bases lying between them. The CDR3 region is CAWSPAGRDGQYF. The CDR3 region has the DNA TGTGCCTGGAGTCCCGCCGGGCGGGACGGGCAGTACTTC.

This clone was detected once. The V gene is TRBV19, the J gene TRBJ1-2; D is possibly TRBD1 (5 bases). The CDR3 loop spans 11 amino acids. The V and J ends lost 10 bases and 7 bases respectively, with 13 bases between them. In germline, CDR1 is LNHDA, CDR2 SQIVND (reference sequence). The CDR3 bases are TGTGCCACGCGAGCGGGGGTTGGCTACACCTTC. Encoded protein: CATRAGVGYTF.